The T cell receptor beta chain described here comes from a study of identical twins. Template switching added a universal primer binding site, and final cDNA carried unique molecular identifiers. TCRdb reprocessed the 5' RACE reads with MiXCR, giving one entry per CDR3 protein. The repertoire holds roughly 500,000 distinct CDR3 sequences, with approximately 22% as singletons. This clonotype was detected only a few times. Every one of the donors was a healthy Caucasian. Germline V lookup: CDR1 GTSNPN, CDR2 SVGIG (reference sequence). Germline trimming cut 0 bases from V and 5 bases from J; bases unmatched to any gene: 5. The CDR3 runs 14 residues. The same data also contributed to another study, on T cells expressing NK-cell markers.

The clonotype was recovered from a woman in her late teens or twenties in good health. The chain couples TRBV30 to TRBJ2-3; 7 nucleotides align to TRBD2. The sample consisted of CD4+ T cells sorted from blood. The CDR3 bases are TGTGCCTGGAGTGTAGGTCGGGGGGAAGATACGCAGTATTTT. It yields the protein CAWSVGRGEDTQYF. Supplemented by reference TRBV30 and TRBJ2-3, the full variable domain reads SQTIHQWPATLVQPVGSPLSLECTVEGTSNPNLYWYRQAAGRGLQLLFYSVGIGQISSEVPQNLSASRPQDRQFILSSKKLLLSDSGFYLCAWSVGRGEDTQYFGPGTRLTVL.